Given below is one TCR beta chain in context. Antigen specificity is unknown. The length of the CDR3 is 15 residues. Trimming stripped 2 bases from V and 5 bases from J, with 14 bases between. The TCRbeta library was prepared with unique molecular identifiers. TCRdb reanalysed the PCR reads using MiXCR and keeps one entry per CDR3 protein. The profile shows about 640,000 distinct CDR3 sequences, 13% of them singletons. The entry originates in a study of T-cell reconstitution after alpha-beta-depleted transplantation in children. Notes on the study in general: Diversity and T-cell counts at one year after transplant derived mostly from new T cells. Expanded clones from the graft, numbering several hundred, reportedly supplied alpha-beta T cells about two months after transplant. Some patients' high day-60 TCRbeta diversity was traced to surviving recipient T cells and thymic progenitors.

This clonotype originated in a male patient aged 10-17 years who had a stem cell transplant for acute myeloid leukemia, so the T cells may come from the graft donor. The V and J genes are TRBV12-3 or TRBV12-4 and TRBJ2-3, with D perhaps matching TRBD1 (6 bases). The material was PBMCs, mostly from graft donor cells, obtained 360 days after TCRalphabeta/CD19-depleted stem cell transplant. The CDR3 loop is CASSLRGNGVDTQYF. CDR3 coding DNA: TGTGCCAGCAGTTTAAGGGGGAACGGGGTAGATACGCAGTATTTT.